This TCR beta chain was identified in a study of blood T cell repertoires in COVID-19 (dated by TCRdb to 2020 to 2022). Concerning the study at large: Samples covering the acute and convalescent phases of COVID-19 were provided by collaborators in the United States, Italy and Spain. The prospective study material was composed of cDNA or gDNA derived from T cells, B-cell-depleted T cells, or PBMCs. The dataset comprised deeply sampled blood TCRbeta repertoires from subjects exposed to, actively infected with, or recovered from COVID-19. The repertoires were made available in a free public database intended to serve as a resource for research on the immune response to SARS-CoV-2. The samples were drawn from two sources: the first 160 participants of the ongoing ImmuneRACE study, and about 1,300 subjects contributed by 6 global collaborators. Nearly every sample came with metadata listing a de-identified subject ID, COVID-19 status, age in years and sex. Where available, HLA class I and class II types were taken from metadata supplied by the sample provider and were not determined by assay-based typing.

The paper as a whole reports these results and caveats: The quantity of clinical and demographic metadata differed by source and by participant and was supplied without curation.

Turning to this clone: What this receptor recognizes is not known. Base qualities were left out, and no much larger clone turns up one base away.

The collaborating institutions used their own protocols to collect whole blood in K2EDTA tubes. For TCRbeta analysis, collaborators shipped samples in one of three forms: frozen whole blood, isolated PBMCs, or DNA extracted from either of those sample types. TCRbeta CDR3 regions were amplified from genomic DNA by means of the immunoSEQ Assay, a bias-controlled multiplex PCR. Regarding the original processing steps: Nucleated cell counts per sample were estimated from amplification of reference gene primers within the assay. To quantify the absolute abundance of each unique TCRbeta CDR3 rearrangement, sequence reads were collapsed and filtered. For each sample, productive Simpson clonality was calculated as the square root of Simpson's diversity index over productive rearrangements. In its TCRdb copy, this immuneACCESS table keeps in-frame sequences only and misses some clones. Where compared with another copy, unresolved V genes explain less than half of these, and the others have no known cause. The DNA gave D and trimming, while V, J and clone size come from that table. This sample is represented by tens of thousands of clones; around 79% of them were singletons. The ten most abundant clones make up less than 15% of the sample.

Sequenced input: peripheral blood. This receptor was taken from a man of 80 years or more with acute or convalescent COVID-19.

This receptor carries the CDR3 CASSLFGGGNYNEQFF. The DNA sequence reads TGTGCCAGCAGTTTATTTGGCGGGGGGAACTACAATGAGCAGTTCTTC. The sequence joins TRBV27 to TRBJ2-1, and 8 bases in between align with TRBD2. Clipping removes 1 base from V and 3 bases from J, with 5 as the unmatched junction base count. The CDR3 runs 16 residues from the cysteine to the phenylalanine. The CDR3 DNA has 48 bases and is translated from base 1. The germline V gene encodes CDR1 MNHEY and CDR2 SMNVEV (reference sequence).